The 20 T cell receptor beta chains listed next were all sequenced from one sample in a study of Ad26.COV2.S vaccination and SARS-CoV-2 variants. Indicated treatment: over 15 received Ad26.COV2.S at low or high dose, single or two shots; roughly five received placebo; per-sample allocation not given. The investigators took samples on day 63 after the first vaccine or placebo injection. Sequenced by immunoSEQ multiplex PCR; TCRdb stores in-frame clones only, minus some. The table lists some 370,000 clones, 83% of them singletons. The sample consisted of peripheral blood, taken in a trial of Ad26.COV2.S vaccine versus placebo. The receptors come from a person between 18 and 65 years old who received the Ad26.COV2.S COVID-19 vaccine or a placebo.

As concerns this clone: Other DNA sequences from this sample encode an identical CDR3 as well. The rearrangement joins TRBV19 to TRBJ2-7; 9 nucleotides agree with TRBD1. CDR1 is LNHDA and CDR2 is SQIVND in the germline V gene (reference sequence). With 5 bases clipped from V and 4 bases from J, the junction kept 9 bases outside the gene matches. CDR3 length: 15 amino acids. The CDR3 sequence: CASSDPGQGIYEQYF. The CDR3 DNA reads as TGTGCCAGTAGTGATCCGGGACAGGGAATTTACGAGCAGTACTTC.

The chain is built from TRBV3-1 (or the pseudogene TRBV3-2) and TRBJ1-2, with D uncertain. Germline V CDR1 and CDR2: LGHDT, YNNKEL (reference sequence). Trimming took 1 base from V and 8 from J, leaving 14 bases between them. CDR3 length equals 14 residues. The CDR3 coding sequence is TGTGCCAGCAGCCAAGTCGCGGGGTACGGCGGCTACACCTTC. It codes for CASSQVAGYGGYTF.

The rearrangement joins TRBV19 to TRBJ1-5; 8 bases fit TRBD1. Looked up from germline, CDR1 is LNHDA and CDR2 is SQIVND (reference sequence). V lost 8 bases and J lost 4; bases outside the gene matches: 10. The CDR3 contains 15 residues. CDR3 sequence: CASHHGTGRNQPQHF. The DNA for the CDR3 is TGTGCCAGTCACCACGGGACAGGACGGAATCAGCCCCAGCATTTT.

The chain employs TRBV24-1 and TRBJ1-5; maybe TRBD1 (6 bases). Trimming took off 4 bases at V and 7 bases at J, with 13 bases between the two ends. Per the germline V gene, CDR1 is KGHDR and CDR2 is SFDVKD. The CDR3 has 14 amino acids. The CDR3 protein is CATSDPGTTQPQHF. In nucleotides, the CDR3 is TGTGCCACCAGTGACCCCGGGACAACCCAGCCCCAGCATTTT.

This clone was picked up a small number of times. This sequence joins TRBV4-3 and TRBJ2-3, with a weak D call TRBD2 (7 bases). The CDR3 runs 18 residues. Germline V gene lookup returns CDR1 LGHNA and CDR2 YSLEER. The germline V and J ends were trimmed by 0 bases and 2 bases, with 18 bases remaining between them. The DNA of the CDR3 is TGCGCCAGCAGCCAAGATCTGTCCGGCGGGGGACACACAGATACGCAGTATTTT. Its protein is CASSQDLSGGGHTDTQYF.

The chain employs TRBV5-6 and TRBJ2-1; no reliable D call. The CDR3 covers 13 residues. The V gene lost 2 bases and the J gene lost 7 bases, with 10 bases spanning the gap. Germline-derived CDR1 and CDR2 are SGHDT and YYEEEE. The CDR3 here is CASSFSPENEQFF. CDR3 sequence (DNA): TGTGCCAGCAGCTTTTCTCCCGAAAATGAGCAGTTCTTC.

The chain combines TRBV4-2 with TRBJ1-6; D is perhaps TRBD1 (6 bases). In germline, CDR1 is LGHNA, CDR2 YNFKEQ. V was clipped by 0 bases and J by 3 bases, with 15 bases between them. The CDR3 has 18 amino acids. CDR3 sequence: CASSQEGGGENYNSPLHF. The CDR3 nucleotides are TGTGCCAGCAGCCAAGAGGGGGGGGGCGAAAACTATAATTCACCCCTCCACTTT.

This clone was detected a few times. The rearrangement links TRBV3-1 (or the pseudogene TRBV3-2) to TRBJ2-5, with 9 nucleotides matching TRBD1. From germline, CDR1 is LGHDT and CDR2 YNNKEL (reference sequence). With V trimmed by 3 bases and J by 5 bases, 7 bases remained unmatched. This CDR3 has 15 residues. CDR3 loop: CASSHGTGGGETQYF. In nucleotides, the CDR3 is TGTGCCAGCAGCCACGGAACAGGGGGCGGGGAGACCCAGTACTTC.

V usage is TRBV5-8 and J usage is TRBJ2-2; tentatively, D is TRBD1 or TRBD2 (7 bases each). The V gene's germline CDR1 is SGHTS and CDR2 YDEGEE. V lost 3 bases to trimming and J lost 4 bases, with 16 bases between them. The CDR3 contains 16 residues. CDR3 region: CASSWGGTALTGELFF. The CDR3 DNA sequence: TGTGCCAGCAGCTGGGGGGGGACAGCTCTCACCGGGGAGCTGTTTTTT.

This clone was seen a single time. This chain connects TRBV11-2 to TRBJ2-2; 8 nucleotides line up with TRBD2. V trimming: 4 bases; J trimming: 0 bases; junction bases outside the gene matches: 1. Germline CDR1 SGHAT, CDR2 FQNNGV. The CDR3 loop spans 15 amino acids. The CDR3 coding sequence is TGTGCCAGCAGCTCAGCGGGAGCGAACACCGGGGAGCTGTTTTTT. Encoded protein: CASSSAGANTGELFF.

This chain connects TRBV5-1 to TRBJ2-2; 13 bases map to TRBD2. Germline V gene data show CDR1 as SGHRS and CDR2 as YFSETQ. This CDR3 region has 20 residues. Losses at the gene ends were 3 bases for V and 4 bases for J; bases not matched to a gene: 15. CDR3 amino acids: CASSSWTSGSLRDFTGELFF. The CDR3 nucleotides read TGCGCCAGCAGCTCATGGACTAGCGGGAGTCTTAGGGACTTCACCGGGGAGCTGTTTTTT.

V gene TRBV6-2 or TRBV6-3 combines with J gene TRBJ1-5; D ambiguous. Trimming shortened V by 3 bases and J by 7 bases, and 10 bases separated the two germline ends. Germline loops: CDR1 MNHEY, CDR2 SVGEGT. The CDR3 is made up of 13 amino acids. The CDR3 spells CASSYLGRQPQHF. The CDR3 nucleotides read TGTGCCAGCAGTTATTTAGGAAGGCAGCCCCAGCATTTT.

The chain couples TRBV2 to TRBJ2-5; D is ambiguous. In germline, CDR1 is SNHLY, CDR2 FYNNEI. CDR3 size: 12 residues. The V end was cut by 4 bases, the J end by 3 bases, with 6 bases between. The chain's CDR3 is CASSGIEETQYF. CDR3 sequence (DNA): TGTGCCAGCAGTGGGATAGAAGAGACCCAGTACTTC.

The chain uses TRBV5-1 and TRBJ2-2; D unclear. Trimming took off 5 bases at V and 5 bases at J, with 10 bases between the two ends. The CDR3 length is 13 residues. Germline loops: CDR1 SGHRS, CDR2 YFSETQ. CDR3 nucleotides: TGCGCCAGCAGTGGACCCCCGACCGGGGAGCTGTTTTTT. Translating gives CASSGPPTGELFF. The entire variable domain, with the rest obtained from reference TRBV5-1 and TRBJ2-2, is as follows: KAGVTQTPRYLIKTRGQQVTLSCSPISGHRSVSWYQQTPGQGLQFLFEYFSETQRNKGNFPGRFSGRQFSNSRSEMNVSTLELGDSALYLCASSGPPTGELFFGEGSRLTVL.

The chain links TRBV19 to TRBJ2-1; D is perhaps TRBD2 (5 bases). Germline values: CDR1 LNHDA, CDR2 SQIVND (reference sequence). The CDR3 extends over 16 amino acids. Trimming removed 5 bases at V and 3 bases at J, with 17 bases between. The DNA for the CDR3 is TGTGCCAGTAGTTTTGCGTCGGGGAGCATCTACAATGAGCAGTTCTTC. It is translated as CASSFASGSIYNEQFF. Filled out from reference TRBV19 and TRBJ2-1, the complete variable domain reads DGGITQSPKYLFRKEGQNVTLSCEQNLNHDAMYWYRQDPGQGLRLIYYSQIVNDFQKGDIAEGYSVSREKKESFPLTVTSAQKNPTAFYLCASSFASGSIYNEQFFGPGTRLTVL.

The chain uses TRBV3-1 (or the pseudogene TRBV3-2) and TRBJ1-4; perhaps TRBD1 as D (6 bases). Trimming shortened V by 4 bases and J by 7 bases, and 13 bases separated the two germline ends. Germline loops: CDR1 LGHDT, CDR2 YNNKEL (reference sequence). The CDR3 loop spans 14 amino acids. In nucleotides, the CDR3 is TGTGCCAGCAGCCCTACAGGGATAGGTGAAAAACTGTTTTTT. This gives the protein CASSPTGIGEKLFF.

This chain links TRBV5-1 with TRBJ2-2; no reliable D call. There are 13 residues in the CDR3. The germline V gene encodes CDR1 SGHRS and CDR2 YFSETQ. V was shortened by 1 base and J by 4 bases, with 5 bases between the two germline ends. The CDR3 protein is CASSLTATGELFF. The CDR3 DNA is TGCGCCAGCAGCTTGACGGCCACCGGGGAGCTGTTTTTT. The complete variable domain, with remaining parts taken from reference TRBV5-1 and TRBJ2-2, reads KAGVTQTPRYLIKTRGQQVTLSCSPISGHRSVSWYQQTPGQGLQFLFEYFSETQRNKGNFPGRFSGRQFSNSRSEMNVSTLELGDSALYLCASSLTATGELFFGEGSRLTVL.

The rearrangement joins TRBV7-3 to TRBJ2-1; unclear D gene. The germline V gene has CDR1 SGHTA and CDR2 FQGTGA. The CDR3 runs 15 residues. V gave up 3 bases and J gave up 0 bases, with 9 bases separating them. The CDR3 DNA reads TGTGCCAGCAGCTTTGGACCGAGCTCCTACAATGAGCAGTTCTTC. It codes for CASSFGPSSYNEQFF.

The rearrangement uses TRBV27 and TRBJ2-5; 7 bases are a match to TRBD1. The CDR3 is made up of 13 amino acids. Looked up from germline, CDR1 is MNHEY and CDR2 is SMNVEV (reference sequence). J lost 2 bases, V lost 6 bases, and 3 bases had no gene match. CDR3 nucleotide sequence: TGTGCCAGCAGATCACAGGGGCAAGAGACCCAGTACTTC. Translated: CASRSQGQETQYF.

V and J are TRBV10-3 and TRBJ1-2; D gene uncertain. This CDR3 has 14 amino acids. Trimming took 3 bases from V and 8 from J, leaving 16 bases between them. CDR1 ENHRY and CDR2 SYGVKD come from the germline V gene. The CDR3 is CAISEGASQRGYTF. The CDR3 DNA is TGTGCCATCAGTGAAGGAGCTTCCCAAAGGGGCTACACCTTC.